Sequencing of this T cell receptor beta chain was carried out in a study of blood T cell repertoires in COVID-19. Study as a whole: Donors in the United States, Italy and Spain gave samples during acute or convalescent COVID-19. PBMCs, B-cell-depleted T cells, or T cells were the source of the cDNA or gDNA that made up the material.

In the original workflow: Scientists estimated how many nucleated cells there were by amplifying reference gene primers. Produced via immunoSEQ multiplex PCR; TCRdb's table is partial and in-frame only. That table furnishes V, J and clone size, whereas the DNA furnished D and trimming. The sample contains about 240,000 clones, about four fifths of which appear only once. The CDR3 is 16 residues long. The V and J ends lost 7 bases and 2 bases, in that order; junction bases with no gene match: 11. The germline V gene has CDR1 SGHRS and CDR2 YFSETQ. Sequenced sample: peripheral blood. This sequence originates from a woman aged 80 or over with acute or convalescent COVID-19. This chain links TRBV5-1 with TRBJ2-3, with 9 positions matching TRBD2. The CDR3 DNA sequence: TGCGCCAGCTCCAGTGGAGCGGGGGGTAACACAGATACGCAGTATTTT. The encoded protein is CASSSGAGGNTDTQYF.